Below, 13 T cell receptor beta chains from the same sample are listed, as sequenced in a study of graft-versus-host responses after intestinal transplantation. To release intraepithelial and lamina propria lymphocytes, the graft tissue was processed. Profiling relied on immunoSEQ multiplex PCR, and the TCRdb table lists in-frame clones only, not all of them. The sample contains about 15,000 clones, less than 80% of which appear only once. The source was ileum tissue, collected roughly 720 days after intestinal transplantation. Receptors were obtained from a human patient who received an intestinal transplant, so some T cells may come from the graft donor.

The chain combines TRBV5-1 with TRBJ1-1; TRBD1 aligns across 7 bases. Germline assignment: CDR1 SGHRS and CDR2 YFSETQ. This CDR3 contains 13 residues. The V gene end was trimmed by 4 bases and the J gene end by 7 bases; junction bases not matched to a gene: 7. The DNA of the CDR3 is TGCGCCAGCAGCCGGGGACAGTCAGATGAAGCTTTCTTT. This gives the protein CASSRGQSDEAFF. The full variable domain, in which reference TRBV5-1 and TRBJ1-1 provide the parts outside the CDR3, is KAGVTQTPRYLIKTRGQQVTLSCSPISGHRSVSWYQQTPGQGLQFLFEYFSETQRNKGNFPGRFSGRQFSNSRSEMNVSTLELGDSALYLCASSRGQSDEAFFGQGTRLTVV.

Here the CDR3 reads CASSLEGQGSYNEQFF. The CDR3 DNA sequence: TGTGCCAGCAGCTTGGAGGGACAGGGCTCCTACAATGAGCAGTTCTTC. The rearrangement joins TRBV5-6 to TRBJ2-1, with 9 bases identical to TRBD1. There are 16 residues in the CDR3. V shed 0 bases and J 0 bases; nucleotides not matched to a gene: 1. Germline V gene data show CDR1 as SGHDT and CDR2 as YYEEEE. Drawing the rest from reference TRBV5-6 and TRBJ2-1, the complete variable domain is DAGVTQSPTHLIKTRGQQVTLRCSPKSGHDTVSWYQQALGQGPQFIFQYYEEEERQRGNFPDRFSGHQFPNYSSELNVNALLLGDSALYLCASSLEGQGSYNEQFFGPGTRLTVL.

The gene calls are TRBV6-5 and TRBJ2-1; TRBD1 matches at 7 bases. Germline assignment: CDR1 MNHEY and CDR2 SVGAGI. The CDR3 spans 13 residues. V gave up 6 bases and J gave up 5 bases; unmatched junction bases: 4. The CDR3 DNA follows: TGTGCCAGCAGCAGACAGGGACACAATGAGCAGTTCTTC. Amino acid sequence: CASSRQGHNEQFF.

The J gene is TRBJ2-7, the V gene TRBV19; 9 positions match TRBD2. J gave up 0 bases and V 1 base, and 4 bases lay outside the gene matches. This CDR3 is built from 16 residues. In germline, CDR1 is LNHDA, CDR2 SQIVND (reference sequence). Written as DNA, the CDR3 is TGTGCCAGTAGTATAGGCCTAGCGGGGATCTCCTACGAGCAGTACTTC. This sequence encodes CASSIGLAGISYEQYF.

The gene calls are TRBV18 and TRBJ2-7; maybe TRBD1 (6 bases). Per the germline V gene, CDR1 is KGHSH and CDR2 is LQKENI. The CDR3 sequence is 15 residues long. Trimming left V 6 bases short and J 5 bases short, with 20 bases between. The DNA of the CDR3 is TGTGCCAGCTCCCCATCATCATCACAGGGCAACGAGCAGTACTTC. Protein product: CASSPSSSQGNEQYF. The full variable domain, its missing parts supplied by reference TRBV18 and TRBJ2-7, is NAGVMQNPRHLVRRRGQEARLRCSPMKGHSHVYWYRQLPEEGLKFMVYLQKENIIDESGMPKERFSAEFPKEGPSILRIQQVVRGDSAAYFCASSPSSSQGNEQYFGPGTRLTVT.

This clone was counted between two and nine times. The sample carries other DNA sequences with the same CDR3. The chain links TRBV7-2 to TRBJ1-1; tentative D call: TRBD1 (5 bases). CDR3 size: 13 residues. Deletions cut 8 bases from V and 1 base from J, with 11 bases between. The germline V gene encodes CDR1 SGHTA and CDR2 FQGNSA. CDR3 coding DNA: TGTGCCAGCCGCCCTGACAGGAACACTGAAGCTTTCTTT. Amino acids: CASRPDRNTEAFF.

The chain employs TRBV27 and TRBJ2-1, with D perhaps matching TRBD1 (5 bases). CDR1 is MNHEY, CDR2 SMNVEV, per germline (reference sequence). The length of the CDR3 is 16 residues. Trimming shortened V by 7 bases and J by 0 bases, and 16 bases separated the two germline ends. The CDR3: CASKNIWGSSYNEQFF. The CDR3 DNA is TGTGCCAGCAAGAACATATGGGGCAGCTCCTACAATGAGCAGTTCTTC.

The chain has TRBV11-3 and TRBJ1-3; TRBD1 is a possible D gene (6 bases). Trimming pared 5 bases from V and 0 bases from J, leaving 8 bases between. The CDR3 loop spans 14 amino acids. Germline CDR1 and CDR2: SGHNT and YENEEA. CDR3 in DNA: TGTGCCAGCAGCACAGGGTTCTCTGGAAACACCATATATTTT. Translating gives CASSTGFSGNTIYF.

V gene TRBV2 combines with J gene TRBJ2-7; 11 bases are shared with TRBD2. V dropped 8 bases and J dropped 5; count of bases not matched to a gene: 5. Germline V lookup: CDR1 SNHLY, CDR2 FYNNEI. This CDR3 region has 13 residues. The CDR3 is CASRTSGLNEQYF. CDR3 coding DNA: TGTGCCAGCCGGACTAGCGGGTTGAACGAGCAGTACTTC.

J is TRBJ1-4 and V is TRBV18; maybe TRBD1 (6 bases). The CDR3 contains 13 residues. Germline CDR1 reads KGHSH; CDR2 reads LQKENI. V was pared by 4 bases and J by 6 bases, with 9 bases between. CDR3: CASSRGRDEKLFF. For the CDR3, the DNA is TGTGCCAGCTCACGGGGGCGGGATGAAAAACTGTTTTTT.

This clone was detected once. The V call is TRBV29-1, the J call TRBJ1-5; D possibly corresponds to TRBD1 (5 bases). V lost 4 bases and J lost 4, with 11 bases in between. This CDR3 is 13 amino acids long. Germline values: CDR1 SQVTM, CDR2 ANQGSEA. The CDR3 loop reads CSVVPGGNQPQHF. CDR3 nucleotide sequence: TGCAGCGTTGTTCCCGGGGGGAATCAGCCCCAGCATTTT. The whole variable domain, remainder taken from reference TRBV29-1 and TRBJ1-5, is SAVISQKPSRDICQRGTSLTIQCQVDSQVTMMFWYRQQPGQSLTLIATANQGSEATYESGFVIDKFPISRPNLTFSTLTVSNMSPEDSSIYLCSVVPGGNQPQHFGDGTRLSIL.

This clone came up once. The V and J genes are TRBV7-6 and TRBJ2-2, with D tentatively TRBD1 (6 bases). The germline V gene encodes CDR1 SGHVS and CDR2 FNYEAQ. Trimming took off 5 bases at V and 0 bases at J, with 16 bases between the two ends. The CDR3 extends over 17 amino acids. The CDR3 loop is CASSPSPTGSNTGELFF. DNA of the CDR3: TGTGCCAGCAGCCCCTCTCCTACAGGGTCGAACACCGGGGAGCTGTTTTTT.

The chain carries TRBV11-3 and TRBJ1-6; the D gene is possibly TRBD1 (5 bases). The CDR3 length is 14 residues. Germline V CDR1 and CDR2: SGHNT, YENEEA. The ends were cut back, 1 base at V and 10 bases at J, with 11 bases in the middle. In DNA, the CDR3 is TGTGCCAGCAGCTTAGTAGGGGAAGGCTCACCCCTCCACTTT. Protein sequence: CASSLVGEGSPLHF. Looking up the rest from reference TRBV11-3 and TRBJ1-6 gives the full variable domain: EAGVVQSPRYKIIEKKQPVAFWCNPISGHNTLYWYLQNLGQGPELLIRYENEEAVDDSQLPKDRFSAERLKGVDSTLKIQPAELGDSAVYLCASSLVGEGSPLHFGNGTRLTVT.